The entry below describes one T cell receptor (beta chain). This record comes from a study of blood T cell repertoires in COVID-19. Background on the study: Collection of acute and convalescent COVID-19 samples took place in the United States, Italy and Spain. The cDNA or gDNA used as material had been derived from T cells, B-cell-depleted T cells, or PBMCs.

The CDR3 loop spans 15 amino acids. With V trimmed by 6 bases and J by 5 bases, 11 bases remained unmatched. Germline V gene data show CDR1 as KGHSH and CDR2 as LQKENI. Per the original data handling: For nucleated cells, counts were estimated from reference gene primer amplification. Profiling relied on immunoSEQ multiplex PCR, and the TCRdb table lists in-frame clones only, not all of them. D and trimming were read from the DNA, whereas the V and J calls and clone size are those reported in that table. This table holds 150,000 to 200,000 clones, 85% to 90% found once. This TCR came from a young woman with active or convalescent COVID-19. Sequenced: peripheral blood. V usage is TRBV18 and J usage is TRBJ1-1; 8 nucleotides line up with TRBD1. The CDR3 protein is CASSKALQGGTEAFF. In DNA, the CDR3 is TGTGCCAGCTCCAAGGCCCTACAGGGGGGAACTGAAGCTTTCTTT.